The next 9 T cell receptor beta chains were all read from a single sample in a study of cytomegalovirus exposure and HLA in healthy donors. 60 Vbeta and 13 Jbeta primers were used in PCR. Clones were read by immunoSEQ multiplex PCR, and TCRdb kept only the in-frame ones, dropping some. In the table there are under 200,000 clones, about 70% of which are singletons. The sequenced sample was PBMCs. All receptors come from a woman in her 40s in good health and CMV-seropositive.

J is TRBJ1-1 and V is TRBV12-5; D is unresolved. Between the trimmed V and J ends, which lost 3 bases and 2 bases, there was a span of 7 bases. CDR1 is LGHNT, CDR2 FRNRAP, per germline. The CDR3 is made up of 13 amino acids. CDR3 nucleotides: TGTGCTAGTGGTTTCTACAGTAACACTGAAGCTTTCTTT. Residues: CASGFYSNTEAFF.

This chain connects TRBV5-1 to TRBJ2-7, with a possible D match to TRBD1 (6 bases). The CDR3 extends over 15 amino acids. Deletions cut 3 bases from V and 4 bases from J, with 17 bases between. Germline CDR1 is SGHRS and CDR2 is YFSETQ. This CDR3 reads CASSSGPQGGYEQYF. The CDR3 DNA follows: TGCGCCAGCAGCTCCGGGCCCCAAGGGGGTTACGAGCAGTACTTC. Combining the CDR3 with reference TRBV5-1 and TRBJ2-7 gives the whole variable domain KAGVTQTPRYLIKTRGQQVTLSCSPISGHRSVSWYQQTPGQGLQFLFEYFSETQRNKGNFPGRFSGRQFSNSRSEMNVSTLELGDSALYLCASSSGPQGGYEQYFGPGTRLTVT.

This chain links TRBV5-4 with TRBJ2-7, with D possibly TRBD1 on 5 matching bases. Germline V lookup: CDR1 SGHNT, CDR2 YYREEE (reference sequence). Trimming removed 3 bases at V and 0 bases at J, with 16 bases between. This CDR3 spans 16 amino acids. CDR3 bases: TGTGCCAGCAGCTCGGATACAGGTGGTCCCTCCTACGAGCAGTACTTC. This codes for CASSSDTGGPSYEQYF.

The chain is built from TRBV6-1 and TRBJ1-2, with 9 bases matching TRBD1. Per germline, CDR1 MNHNS and CDR2 SASEGT. The length of the CDR3 is 16 residues. Losses at the gene ends were 0 bases for V and 6 bases for J; bases not matched to a gene: 8. The CDR3 coding sequence is TGTGCCAGCAGTGAAGCGGTTGCCGGACAGGGGAATGGCTACACCTTC. Its protein product is CASSEAVAGQGNGYTF.

The CDR3 DNA is TGCGCCAGCAGCCAACTCACTGAACTGCCCCAGCATTTT. Translated, it gives CASSQLTELPQHF. The rearrangement joins TRBV4-1 to TRBJ1-5; D not resolved. The germline V and J ends were trimmed by 2 bases and 9 bases, with 11 bases remaining between them. CDR1 MGHRA and CDR2 YSYEKL come from the germline V gene. The CDR3 runs 13 residues.

In this sample, this clone turned up once. V usage is TRBV9 and J usage is TRBJ2-1; weak D call: TRBD1 (5 bases). The germline V gene encodes CDR1 SGDLS and CDR2 YYNGEE. The V end lost 6 bases, the J end lost 8 bases, and 18 bases lay between the germline ends. The CDR3 sequence is 14 residues long. CDR3 coding DNA: TGTGCCAGCAACAGTAGGGGTGGGGCGGATGAGCAGTTCTTC. Its translation is CASNSRGGADEQFF.

The chain combines TRBV21-1 with TRBJ2-5; the table assigns TRBD2, which was not confirmed against the DNA. TRBV21-1 is given as a pseudogene. The CDR3 contains 20 residues. CDR3 in DNA: TGTGCCAGCAGCAAAAGAGGCGGGGGAGCAACAGGGAAAGTGCAAGAGACCCAGTACTTC. Encoded protein: CASSKRGGGATGKVQETQYF.

This sequence joins TRBV5-4 and TRBJ1-3; D remains unclear. CDR1 and CDR2 from the germline V gene are SGHNT and YYREEE (reference sequence). The CDR3 is 13 residues long. Trimming cost V 2 bases and J 0 bases, with 3 bases left between them. CDR3: CASSFHSGNTIYF. CDR3 DNA sequence: TGTGCCAGCAGCTTCCACTCTGGAAACACCATATATTTT.

The chain links TRBV20-1 to TRBJ2-5; weak D call: TRBD2 (6 bases). Germline CDR1 and CDR2: DFQATT and SNEGSKA (reference sequence). CDR3 length equals 11 residues. The V gene lost 3 bases and the J gene lost 4 bases, with 6 bases spanning the gap. The CDR3 sequence: CSARGGETQYF. CDR3 in DNA: TGCAGTGCTAGGGGGGGAGAGACCCAGTACTTC.